The 6 T cell receptor beta chains below come from one sample, sequenced in a study of OX40 agonist ivuxolimab in advanced cancers. Data came from immunoSEQ multiplex PCR; TCRdb stores just in-frame clones and leaves some out. In the table there are tens of thousands of clones, more than 75% of which are singletons. The sample was CD4+ or CD8+ T cells sorted from blood, taken in a trial of the OX40 agonist ivuxolimab. These receptors came from an adult with an advanced solid tumor such as melanoma, head and neck, liver or kidney cancer.

The V gene is TRBV21-1, the J gene TRBJ1-3. TRBV21-1 has pseudogene status. This CDR3 is built from 16 residues. The CDR3 bases are TGTGCCAGCAGCAAAGTGAAGGGGACTCAGGCAAACACCATATATTTT. Translation gives CASSKVKGTQANTIYF.

V usage is TRBV29-1 and J usage is TRBJ2-7; 12 bases are a match to TRBD2. This CDR3 has 14 amino acids. V shed 5 bases and J 2 bases; nucleotides not matched to a gene: 4. The germline V gene encodes CDR1 SQVTM and CDR2 ANQGSEA. The CDR3 nucleotides read TGCAGCGTTCAACGGACTAGCGGGGCCTACGAGCAGTACTTC. Its protein product is CSVQRTSGAYEQYF.

This chain connects TRBV6-1 to TRBJ1-2; D call uncertain. Trimming pared 2 bases from V and 4 bases from J, leaving 5 bases between. Germline loops: CDR1 MNHNS, CDR2 SASEGT. The CDR3 sequence is 12 residues long. CDR3 nucleotide sequence: TGTGCCAGCAGTGAACTCGGCTATGGCTACACCTTC. Protein sequence: CASSELGYGYTF.

The V and J genes are TRBV6-1 and TRBJ2-4; 7 bases fit TRBD2. Germline CDR1 and CDR2: MNHNS and SASEGT. The CDR3 spans 15 residues. J was trimmed by 7 bases and V by 0 bases; bases with no gene match: 6. CDR3 nucleotide sequence: TGTGCCAGCAGTGAAGCCGGGGGGATTGGGAACATTCAGTACTTC. The encoded protein is CASSEAGGIGNIQYF.

The chain is built from TRBV6-6 and TRBJ2-7; D unresolved. Between the trimmed V and J ends, which lost 2 bases and 0 bases, there was a span of 11 bases. The CDR3 length is 15 residues. Germline V lookup: CDR1 MNHNY, CDR2 SVGAGI (reference sequence). CDR3 DNA sequence: TGTGCCAGCAGTTACGGTTCTCAGAGCTCCTACGAGCAGTACTTC. Translating gives CASSYGSQSSYEQYF.

The genes are TRBV7-2 and TRBJ2-2, with D hard to call. This CDR3 has 15 amino acids. CDR1 is SGHTA and CDR2 is FQGNSA in the germline V gene. V was pared by 6 bases and J by 1 base, with 12 bases between. The CDR3 region has the DNA TGTGCCAGCAGTAACAACGGAGTGAACACCGGGGAGCTGTTTTTT. Its translation is CASSNNGVNTGELFF.